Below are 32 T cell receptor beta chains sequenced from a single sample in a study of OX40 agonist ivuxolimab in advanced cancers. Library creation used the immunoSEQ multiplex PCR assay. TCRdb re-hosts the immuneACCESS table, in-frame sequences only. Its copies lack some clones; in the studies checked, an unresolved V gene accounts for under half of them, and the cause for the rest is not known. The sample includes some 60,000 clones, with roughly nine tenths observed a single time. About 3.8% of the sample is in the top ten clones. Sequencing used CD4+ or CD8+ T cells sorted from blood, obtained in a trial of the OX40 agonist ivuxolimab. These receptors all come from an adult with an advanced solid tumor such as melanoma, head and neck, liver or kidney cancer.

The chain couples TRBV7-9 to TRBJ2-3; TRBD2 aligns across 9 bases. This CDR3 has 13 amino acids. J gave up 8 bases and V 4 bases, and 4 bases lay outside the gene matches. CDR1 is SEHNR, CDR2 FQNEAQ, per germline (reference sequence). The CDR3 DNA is TGTGCCAGCAGCTGGACTAGCGATGGTACGCAGTATTTT. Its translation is CASSWTSDGTQYF.

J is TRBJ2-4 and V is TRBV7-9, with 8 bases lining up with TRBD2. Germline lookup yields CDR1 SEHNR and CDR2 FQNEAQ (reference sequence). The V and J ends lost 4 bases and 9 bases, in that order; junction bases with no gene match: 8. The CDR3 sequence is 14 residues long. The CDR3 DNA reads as TGTGCCAGCAGCTCCCCGGCTAGCGGGTTCATTCAGTACTTC. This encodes CASSSPASGFIQYF.

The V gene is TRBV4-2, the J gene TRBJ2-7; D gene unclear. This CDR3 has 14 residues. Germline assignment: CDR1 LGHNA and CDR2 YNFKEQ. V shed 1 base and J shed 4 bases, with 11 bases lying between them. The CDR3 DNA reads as TGTGCCAGCAGCCAAGGGCATAGCAGTTACGAGCAGTACTTC. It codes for CASSQGHSSYEQYF.

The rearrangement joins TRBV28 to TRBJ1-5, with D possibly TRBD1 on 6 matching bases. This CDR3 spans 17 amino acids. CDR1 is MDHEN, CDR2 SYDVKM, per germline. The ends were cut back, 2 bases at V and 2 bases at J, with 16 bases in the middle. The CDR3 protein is CASSLLWGRMGNQPQHF. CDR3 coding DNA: TGTGCCAGCAGTTTACTCTGGGGGCGGATGGGCAATCAGCCCCAGCATTTT. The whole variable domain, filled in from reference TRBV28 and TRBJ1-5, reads DVKVTQSSRYLVKRTGEKVFLECVQDMDHENMFWYRQDPGLGLRLIYFSYDVKMKEKGDIPEGYSVSREKKERFSLILESASTNQTSMYLCASSLLWGRMGNQPQHFGDGTRLSIL.

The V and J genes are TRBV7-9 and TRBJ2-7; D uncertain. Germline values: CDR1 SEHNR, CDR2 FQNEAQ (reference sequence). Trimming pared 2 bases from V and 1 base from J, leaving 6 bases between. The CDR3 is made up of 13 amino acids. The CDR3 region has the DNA TGTGCCAGCAGCTTACTCGTGTCCTACGAGCAGTACTTC. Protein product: CASSLLVSYEQYF.

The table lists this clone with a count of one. CDR3 residues: CASSQEPSGTGNTGELFF. The CDR3 nucleotides are TGCGCCAGCAGCCAAGAGCCTAGCGGGACGGGGAACACCGGGGAGCTGTTTTTT. The rearrangement joins TRBV4-3 to TRBJ2-2, with 9 bases fitting TRBD2. Germline values: CDR1 LGHNA, CDR2 YSLEER. The CDR3 contains 18 residues. V dropped 0 bases and J dropped 1; count of bases not matched to a gene: 6.

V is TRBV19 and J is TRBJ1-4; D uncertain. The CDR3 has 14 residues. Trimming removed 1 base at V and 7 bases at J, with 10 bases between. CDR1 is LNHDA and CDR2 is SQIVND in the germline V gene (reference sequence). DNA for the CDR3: TGTGCCAGTAGTATAGGTACAGCAACTGAAAAACTGTTTTTT. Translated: CASSIGTATEKLFF.

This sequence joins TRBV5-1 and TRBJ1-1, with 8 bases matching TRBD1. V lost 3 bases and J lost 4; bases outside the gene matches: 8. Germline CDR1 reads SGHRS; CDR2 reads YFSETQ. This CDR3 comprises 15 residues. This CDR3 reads CASSSQGAWGTEAFF. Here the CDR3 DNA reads TGCGCCAGCAGCTCCCAGGGGGCTTGGGGCACTGAAGCTTTCTTT.

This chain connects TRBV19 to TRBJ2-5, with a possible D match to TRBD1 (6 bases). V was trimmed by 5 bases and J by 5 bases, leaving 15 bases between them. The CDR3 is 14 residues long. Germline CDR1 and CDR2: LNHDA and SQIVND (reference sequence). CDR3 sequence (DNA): TGTGCCAGTAGTGCAGGGGTTCGGGTCGAGACCCAGTACTTC. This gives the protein CASSAGVRVETQYF.

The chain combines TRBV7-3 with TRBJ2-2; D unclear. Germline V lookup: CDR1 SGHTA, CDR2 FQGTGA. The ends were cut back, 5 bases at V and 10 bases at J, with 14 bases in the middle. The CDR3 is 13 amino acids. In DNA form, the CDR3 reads TGTGCCAGCAGCCACTCACCCCCGGTGGAGCTGTTTTTT. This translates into CASSHSPPVELFF.

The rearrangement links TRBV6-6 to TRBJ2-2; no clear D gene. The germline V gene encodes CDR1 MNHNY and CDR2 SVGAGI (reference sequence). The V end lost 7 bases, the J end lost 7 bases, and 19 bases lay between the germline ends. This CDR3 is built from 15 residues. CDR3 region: CASTSLGPIVGELFF. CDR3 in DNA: TGTGCCAGCACCTCCCTAGGGCCCATCGTCGGGGAGCTGTTTTTT.

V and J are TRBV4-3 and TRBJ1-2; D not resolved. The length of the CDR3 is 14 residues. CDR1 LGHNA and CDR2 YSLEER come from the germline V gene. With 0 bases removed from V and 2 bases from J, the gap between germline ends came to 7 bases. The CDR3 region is CASSQDVGNYGYTF. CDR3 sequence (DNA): TGCGCCAGCAGCCAAGATGTCGGAAACTATGGCTACACCTTC.

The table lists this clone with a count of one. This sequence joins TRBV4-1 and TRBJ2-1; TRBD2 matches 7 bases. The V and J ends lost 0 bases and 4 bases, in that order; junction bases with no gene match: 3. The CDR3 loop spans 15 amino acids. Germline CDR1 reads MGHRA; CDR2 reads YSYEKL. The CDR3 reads CASSQDWREYNEQFF. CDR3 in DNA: TGCGCCAGCAGCCAAGATTGGCGGGAGTACAATGAGCAGTTCTTC.

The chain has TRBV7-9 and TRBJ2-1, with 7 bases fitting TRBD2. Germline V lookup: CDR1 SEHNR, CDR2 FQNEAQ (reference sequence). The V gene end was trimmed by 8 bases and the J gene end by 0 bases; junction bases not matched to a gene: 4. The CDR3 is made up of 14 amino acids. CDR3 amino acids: CASVSGSSYNEQFF. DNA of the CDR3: TGTGCCAGCGTTAGCGGGTCCTCCTACAATGAGCAGTTCTTC.

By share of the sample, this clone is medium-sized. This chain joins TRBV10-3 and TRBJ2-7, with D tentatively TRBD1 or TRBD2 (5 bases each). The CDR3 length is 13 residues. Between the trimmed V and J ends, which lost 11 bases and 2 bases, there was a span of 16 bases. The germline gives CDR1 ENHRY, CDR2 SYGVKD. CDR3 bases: TGTGCCGCCTCCCCGCAGGGACCCTACGAGCAGTACTTC. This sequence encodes CAASPQGPYEQYF.

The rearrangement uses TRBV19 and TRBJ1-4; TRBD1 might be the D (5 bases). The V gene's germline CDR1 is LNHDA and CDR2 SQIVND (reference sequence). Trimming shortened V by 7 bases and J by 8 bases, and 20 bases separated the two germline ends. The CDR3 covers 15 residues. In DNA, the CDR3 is TGTGCCAGTACCCCCCGACGAGAAAGGGGAGAAAAACTGTTTTTT. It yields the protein CASTPRRERGEKLFF.

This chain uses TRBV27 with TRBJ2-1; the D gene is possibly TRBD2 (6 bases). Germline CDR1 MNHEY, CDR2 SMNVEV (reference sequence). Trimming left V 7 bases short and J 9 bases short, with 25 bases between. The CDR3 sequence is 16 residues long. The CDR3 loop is CASTPSLEGRFGEQFF. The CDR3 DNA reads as TGTGCCAGCACCCCTTCCCTAGAGGGGAGGTTTGGTGAGCAGTTCTTC.

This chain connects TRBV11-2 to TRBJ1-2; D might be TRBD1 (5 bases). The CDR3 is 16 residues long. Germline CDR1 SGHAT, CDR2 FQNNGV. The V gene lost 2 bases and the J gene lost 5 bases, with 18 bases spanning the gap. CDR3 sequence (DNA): TGTGCCAGCAGCTTACCTCCGGGACGGAGCGGATATGGCTACACCTTC. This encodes CASSLPPGRSGYGYTF.

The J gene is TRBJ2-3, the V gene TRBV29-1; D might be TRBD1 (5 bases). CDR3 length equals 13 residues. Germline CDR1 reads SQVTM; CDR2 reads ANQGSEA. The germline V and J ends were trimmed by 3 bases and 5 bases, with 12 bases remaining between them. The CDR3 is CSVERQGQDTQYF. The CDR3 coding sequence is TGCAGCGTTGAGCGCCAGGGCCAAGATACGCAGTATTTT.

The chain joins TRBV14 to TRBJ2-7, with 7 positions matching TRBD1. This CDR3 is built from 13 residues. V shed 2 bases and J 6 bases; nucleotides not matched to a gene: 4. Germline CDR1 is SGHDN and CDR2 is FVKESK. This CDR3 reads CASSQLQGTEQYF. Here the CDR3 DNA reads TGTGCCAGCAGCCAACTACAGGGGACCGAGCAGTACTTC.

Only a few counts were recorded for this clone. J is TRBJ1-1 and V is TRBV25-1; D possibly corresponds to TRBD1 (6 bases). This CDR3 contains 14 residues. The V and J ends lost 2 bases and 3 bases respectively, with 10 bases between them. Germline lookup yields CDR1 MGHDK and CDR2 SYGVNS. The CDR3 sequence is CASSEPGADTEAFF. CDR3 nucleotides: TGTGCCAGCAGTGAACCAGGGGCGGACACTGAAGCTTTCTTT.

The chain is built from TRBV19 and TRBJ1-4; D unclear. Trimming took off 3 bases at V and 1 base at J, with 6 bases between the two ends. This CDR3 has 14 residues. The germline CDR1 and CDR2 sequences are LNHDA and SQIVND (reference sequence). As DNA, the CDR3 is TGTGCCAGTAGTATCCTGGGAACTAATGAAAAACTGTTTTTT. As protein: CASSILGTNEKLFF.

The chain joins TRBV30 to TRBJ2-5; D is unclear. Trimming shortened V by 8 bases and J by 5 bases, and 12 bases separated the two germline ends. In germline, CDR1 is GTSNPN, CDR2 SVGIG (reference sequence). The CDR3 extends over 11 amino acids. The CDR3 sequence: CAGDAGETQYF. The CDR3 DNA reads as TGTGCCGGGGATGCTGGTGAGACCCAGTACTTC.

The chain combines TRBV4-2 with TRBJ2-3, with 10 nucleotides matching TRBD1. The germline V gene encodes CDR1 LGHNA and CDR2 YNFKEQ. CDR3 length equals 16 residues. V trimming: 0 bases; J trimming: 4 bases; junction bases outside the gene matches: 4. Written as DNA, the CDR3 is TGTGCCAGCAGCCAAGATCCGACAGGGGGCGCAGATACGCAGTATTTT. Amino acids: CASSQDPTGGADTQYF.

CDR3 DNA sequence: TGTGCCAGCAGCGGGCGGGAGGGCCCCTACAATGAGCAGTTCTTC. Amino acids: CASSGREGPYNEQFF. The genes are TRBV11-3 and TRBJ2-1; 9 positions agree with TRBD2. The germline CDR1 and CDR2 sequences are SGHNT and YENEEA. This CDR3 contains 15 residues. V trimming: 5 bases; J trimming: 2 bases; junction bases outside the gene matches: 4.

The CDR3 DNA is TGTGCCAGCAGTGAAGGCGCTGGCAGATACTACGAGCAGTACTTC. Its protein product is CASSEGAGRYYEQYF. V usage is TRBV2 and J usage is TRBJ2-7; D not certain. The CDR3 length is 15 residues. Looked up from germline, CDR1 is SNHLY and CDR2 is FYNNEI. Trimming shortened V by 1 base and J by 3 bases, and 13 bases separated the two germline ends.

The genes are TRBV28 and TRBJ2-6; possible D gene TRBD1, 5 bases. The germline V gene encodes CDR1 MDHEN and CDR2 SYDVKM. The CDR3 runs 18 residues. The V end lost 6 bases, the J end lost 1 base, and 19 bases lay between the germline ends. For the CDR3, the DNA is TGTGCCAGCAGCCTAGGGGTCGGGTTGAGGTCTGGGGCCAACGTCCTGACTTTC. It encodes CASSLGVGLRSGANVLTF.

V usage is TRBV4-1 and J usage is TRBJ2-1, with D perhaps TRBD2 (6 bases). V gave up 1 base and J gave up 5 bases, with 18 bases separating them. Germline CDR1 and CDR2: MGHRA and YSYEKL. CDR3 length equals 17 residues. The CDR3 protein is CASSQAPPGANHNEQFF. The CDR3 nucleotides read TGCGCCAGCAGCCAAGCCCCCCCGGGAGCCAACCACAATGAGCAGTTCTTC.

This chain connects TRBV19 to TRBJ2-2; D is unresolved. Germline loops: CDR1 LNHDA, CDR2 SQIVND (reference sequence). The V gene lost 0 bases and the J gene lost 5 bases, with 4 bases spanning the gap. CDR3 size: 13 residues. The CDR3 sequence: CASSIDRTGELFF. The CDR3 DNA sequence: TGTGCCAGTAGTATAGATCGGACCGGGGAGCTGTTTTTT.

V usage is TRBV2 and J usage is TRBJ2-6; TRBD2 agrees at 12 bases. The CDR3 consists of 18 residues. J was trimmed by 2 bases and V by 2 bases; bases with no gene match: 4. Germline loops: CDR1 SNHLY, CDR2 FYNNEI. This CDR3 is CASSESLAGGTGANVLTF. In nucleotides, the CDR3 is TGTGCCAGCAGTGAATCACTAGCGGGAGGTACTGGGGCCAACGTCCTGACTTTC.

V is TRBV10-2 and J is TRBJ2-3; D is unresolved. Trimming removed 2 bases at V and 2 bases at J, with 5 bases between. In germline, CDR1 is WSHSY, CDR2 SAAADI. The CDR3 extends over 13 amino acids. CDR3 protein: CASSEEPTDTQYF. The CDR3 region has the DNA TGCGCCAGCAGTGAGGAGCCCACAGATACGCAGTATTTT.

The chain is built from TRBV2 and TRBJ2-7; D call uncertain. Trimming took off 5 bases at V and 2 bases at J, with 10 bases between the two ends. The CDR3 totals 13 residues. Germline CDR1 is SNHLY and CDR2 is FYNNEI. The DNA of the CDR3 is TGTGCCAGCAGTTATTCTTTGGCCTACGAGCAGTACTTC. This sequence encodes CASSYSLAYEQYF.